The clone carrying this T cell receptor beta chain was found a few times. This specimen comes from a study of Ad26.COV2.S vaccination and SARS-CoV-2 variants. The data were produced by immunoSEQ multiplex PCR, yet TCRdb's version contains in-frame clones alone and is incomplete. The table includes 430,000 or so clones, 75% to 95% detected once. Treatment of the sample: roughly 20 received Ad26.COV2.S at low or high dose, single or two shots; 5 received placebo; per-sample allocation not given. Vaccine and placebo recipients were sampled on day 63 after the first injection. CDR3 length: 13 residues. The V gene end was trimmed by 5 bases and the J gene end by 2 bases; junction bases not matched to a gene: 1. Germline CDR1 MRHNA, CDR2 SNTAGT.

The V gene is TRBV6-4, the J gene TRBJ1-2, with 8 bases matching TRBD1. This clonotype originated in a person aged 18-65 years who received the Ad26.COV2.S COVID-19 vaccine or a placebo. The source material was peripheral blood, sampled in a trial of Ad26.COV2.S vaccine versus placebo. The CDR3, as DNA: TGTGCCAGCAGTAGGACAGGGAACTATGGCTACACCTTC. It encodes CASSRTGNYGYTF.